A single sample is the source of the 8 T cell receptor beta chains below, sequenced in a study of OX40 agonist ivuxolimab in advanced cancers. Libraries were prepared by immunoSEQ multiplex PCR; TCRdb keeps only in-frame clonotypes and omits some of them. The data show 20,000 to 30,000 clones, with about 88% seen just once and roughly 30% held by the top ten. Here the sequenced sample was CD4+ or CD8+ T cells sorted from blood, taken in a trial of the OX40 agonist ivuxolimab. Source of these receptors: an adult with an advanced solid tumor such as melanoma, head and neck, liver or kidney cancer.

The CDR3 sequence: CSVSMGLETQYF. Here the CDR3 DNA reads TGCAGCGTGAGCATGGGGCTAGAGACCCAGTACTTC. V usage is TRBV29-1 and J usage is TRBJ2-5; tentatively, D is TRBD1 (5 bases). Germline V gene data show CDR1 as SQVTM and CDR2 as ANQGSEA. Trimming removed 6 bases at V and 4 bases at J, with 12 bases between. This CDR3 has 12 residues.

V is TRBV5-1 and J is TRBJ2-7; 8 bases align to TRBD1. The germline V gene encodes CDR1 SGHRS and CDR2 YFSETQ. This CDR3 has 15 residues. Losses at the gene ends were 4 bases for V and 6 bases for J; bases not matched to a gene: 12. The chain's CDR3 is CASSPSTGEIGEQYF. DNA of the CDR3: TGCGCCAGCAGCCCGTCGACAGGGGAGATAGGCGAGCAGTACTTC.

Here the CDR3 DNA reads TGCGCCAGCAGCTTAACGACGGGCTCGAACACCGGGGAGCTGTTTTTT. The encoded protein is CASSLTTGSNTGELFF. The gene calls are TRBV5-1 and TRBJ2-2; D gene ambiguous. The CDR3 contains 16 residues. The V end was cut by 2 bases, the J end by 0 bases, with 11 bases between. Germline CDR1 reads SGHRS; CDR2 reads YFSETQ.

The chain joins TRBV5-6 to TRBJ1-1, with unresolved D. The V end was cut by 4 bases, the J end by 0 bases, with 7 bases between. Germline assignment: CDR1 SGHDT and CDR2 YYEEEE. CDR3 size: 13 residues. The CDR3 loop is CASSPKMNTEAFF. The CDR3 coding sequence is TGTGCCAGCAGCCCAAAGATGAACACTGAAGCTTTCTTT.

V usage is TRBV5-1 and J usage is TRBJ2-2; D gene unclear. This CDR3 contains 13 residues. V lost 8 bases to trimming and J lost 7 bases, with 15 bases between them. Per the germline V gene, CDR1 is SGHRS and CDR2 is YFSETQ. CDR3 sequence: CASRPEVDGELFF. The CDR3 DNA follows: TGCGCCAGTCGACCAGAAGTAGACGGGGAGCTGTTTTTT.

The rearrangement joins TRBV18 to TRBJ2-7; D perhaps matches TRBD1 (5 bases). The CDR3 contains 14 residues. V lost 7 bases and J 0 bases, leaving 13 bases between the germline ends. Germline-derived CDR1 and CDR2 are KGHSH and LQKENI. CDR3 in amino acids: CASFPEQGSYEQYF. CDR3 nucleotides: TGTGCCAGCTTCCCTGAGCAGGGCTCCTACGAGCAGTACTTC.

The chain couples TRBV5-6 to TRBJ2-5; 12 bases are shared with TRBD2. V lost 4 bases, J lost 8 bases, and 12 bases stayed unmatched. The CDR3 runs 16 residues. Germline V gene sequence: CDR1 SGHDT, CDR2 YYEEEE. The CDR3 protein is CASSPGLAGWGGTQYF. Written as DNA, the CDR3 is TGTGCCAGCAGCCCAGGACTAGCGGGGTGGGGAGGAACCCAGTACTTC.

The rearrangement joins TRBV9 to TRBJ1-1; 11 bases match TRBD1. Trimming removed 3 bases from V and 4 bases from J; junction bases left unmatched: 5. The CDR3 is 15 amino acids. Germline assignment: CDR1 SGDLS and CDR2 YYNGEE. As DNA, the CDR3 is TGTGCCAGCAGCGGAACGGGACAGGGGGTCACTGAAGCTTTCTTT. Amino acid sequence: CASSGTGQGVTEAFF.